A single sample gave rise to the 13 T cell receptor beta chains below, sequenced in a study of blood T cell repertoires in COVID-19. Clones were sequenced by immunoSEQ multiplex PCR, and TCRdb holds only the in-frame ones, with some missing. The repertoire has roughly 260,000 clones, around 90% of them found once; the top ten carry about 6.3%. Sample: PBMCs or T cells enriched from blood (not recorded which). The source is a woman aged 25 to 45 with acute COVID-19.

This chain joins TRBV28 and TRBJ2-3, with 8 bases identical to TRBD2. Germline loops: CDR1 MDHEN, CDR2 SYDVKM. The CDR3 is 14 amino acids. The trim removed 7 bases at V and 4 bases at J, leaving 7 bases unmatched. CDR3 protein: CASKGGRPPDTQYF. The CDR3 DNA reads TGTGCCAGCAAGGGCGGGAGGCCCCCAGATACGCAGTATTTT. The full variable domain, rest sourced from reference TRBV28 and TRBJ2-3, is DVKVTQSSRYLVKRTGEKVFLECVQDMDHENMFWYRQDPGLGLRLIYFSYDVKMKEKGDIPEGYSVSREKKERFSLILESASTNQTSMYLCASKGGRPPDTQYFGPGTRLTVL.

This clone was detected once. The chain couples TRBV25-1 to TRBJ1-6; no definite D call. The germline V and J ends were trimmed by 9 bases and 6 bases, with 15 bases remaining between them. The CDR3 is made up of 14 amino acids. Germline assignment: CDR1 MGHDK and CDR2 SYGVNS. In DNA form, the CDR3 reads TGTGCCAGTAGTAGTGCTTGGCCTAATTCACCCCTCCACTTT. Protein: CASSSAWPNSPLHF.

In DNA form, the CDR3 reads TGTGCCACCGGGACAGGGGGCGAGAACGGGGAGCTGTTTTTT. Encoded protein: CATGTGGENGELFF. The chain has TRBV10-3 and TRBJ2-2; the match to TRBD1 covers 12 bases. V lost 10 bases to trimming and J lost 7 bases; unmatched junction nucleotides: 7. The germline CDR1 and CDR2 sequences are ENHRY and SYGVKD. This CDR3 contains 14 residues.

This chain links TRBV5-1 with TRBJ2-3; 9 bases are a match to TRBD1. Germline CDR1 SGHRS, CDR2 YFSETQ. The ends lost 2 bases at V and 0 bases at J; junction bases unmatched: 4. CDR3 length equals 16 residues. For the CDR3, the DNA is TGCGCCAGCAGCTTCGGGACAGGGCCTAGCACAGATACGCAGTATTTT. Translating gives CASSFGTGPSTDTQYF.

The chain carries TRBV28 and TRBJ1-4; 8 bases agree with TRBD1. CDR1 and CDR2 from the germline V gene are MDHEN and SYDVKM. The CDR3 runs to 15 residues. Trimming took 6 bases from V and 5 from J; bases not matched to a gene: 8. CDR3 sequence reads: CASRPGQGQNEKLFF. CDR3 DNA sequence: TGTGCCAGCAGGCCCGGACAGGGTCAGAATGAAAAACTGTTTTTT.

V and J are TRBV5-4 and TRBJ2-7; tentative D call: TRBD1 (6 bases). The CDR3 is 14 residues long. Germline V gene lookup returns CDR1 SGHNT and CDR2 YYREEE (reference sequence). Trimming stripped 4 bases from V and 4 bases from J, with 15 bases between. The CDR3 sequence is CASSPGTRMYEQYF. The CDR3 nucleotides read TGTGCCAGCAGCCCTGGGACACGGATGTACGAGCAGTACTTC.

This CDR3 is CASSLGDRGFEETQYF. For the CDR3, the DNA is TGTGCCAGCAGCTTGGGGGACAGGGGTTTCGAAGAGACCCAGTACTTC. The genes are TRBV5-4 and TRBJ2-5; 10 bases are shared with TRBD1. The J segment lost 3 bases and the V segment lost 0 bases, leaving 5 bases of the junction unmatched. The CDR3 spans 16 residues. Per germline, CDR1 SGHNT and CDR2 YYREEE (reference sequence).

The V call is TRBV28, the J call TRBJ2-7; D is ambiguous. CDR3 length: 14 amino acids. Germline V gene lookup returns CDR1 MDHEN and CDR2 SYDVKM. V dropped 5 bases and J dropped 3 bases, with 14 bases sitting between them. The DNA for the CDR3 is TGTGCCAGCAGTCCATCCGGTCGAGTCTACGAGCAGTACTTC. It is translated as CASSPSGRVYEQYF.

The genes are TRBV5-8 and TRBJ2-3, with 8 bases matching TRBD1. CDR3 size: 15 residues. Germline V gene sequence: CDR1 SGHTS, CDR2 YDEGEE. V lost 4 bases, J lost 4 bases, and 8 bases stayed unmatched. CDR3 sequence reads: CASSADRVGADTQYF. For the CDR3, the DNA is TGTGCCAGCAGCGCGGACAGGGTTGGAGCAGATACGCAGTATTTT.

This sequence joins TRBV28 and TRBJ2-7, with 7 nucleotides matching TRBD1. From germline, CDR1 is MDHEN and CDR2 SYDVKM. The CDR3 has 12 residues. V lost 4 bases to trimming and J lost 8 bases; unmatched junction nucleotides: 5. CDR3 in amino acids: CASSSQGSKQYF. As DNA, the CDR3 is TGTGCCAGCAGTTCACAGGGGTCAAAGCAGTACTTC.

The rearrangement uses TRBV3-1 (or the pseudogene TRBV3-2) and TRBJ1-4, with no clear D. V dropped 5 bases and J dropped 16 bases, with 20 bases sitting between them. The CDR3 is made up of 13 amino acids. Germline V gene lookup returns CDR1 LGHDT and CDR2 YNNKEL (reference sequence). In nucleotides, the CDR3 is TGTGCCAGCAGCTTCGACGCGGGGTCGATAAAGTTTTTT. Protein sequence: CASSFDAGSIKFF.

This chain uses TRBV19 with TRBJ1-4; no clear D gene. The CDR3 is 15 amino acids. Germline loops: CDR1 LNHDA, CDR2 SQIVND (reference sequence). V was cut by 2 bases and J by 3 bases, with 10 bases left in between. Here the CDR3 reads CASSISAGANEKLFF. The CDR3, as DNA: TGTGCCAGTAGTATATCGGCAGGCGCTAATGAAAAACTGTTTTTT.

CDR3 nucleotides: TGTGCCAGCAGCTTCTCCGGCGGGGATAGCAATCAGCCCCAGCATTTT. Its translation: CASSFSGGDSNQPQHF. The chain uses TRBV7-6 and TRBJ1-5, with D unresolved. V was trimmed by 3 bases and J by 0 bases, leaving 12 bases between them. Germline V gene data show CDR1 as SGHVS and CDR2 as FNYEAQ. CDR3 length equals 16 residues.